This entry lists 25 T cell receptor beta chains sequenced from one sample in a study of identical twins. Using its own MiXCR run on the 5' RACE reads, TCRdb lists one record per CDR3 protein. The table includes 640,000 or so distinct CDR3 sequences, around 6% detected once. The specimen was naive T cells sorted from blood. Every receptor here comes from a man aged 18 to 29 in good health.

This clonotype was counted many times. The rearrangement uses TRBV4-2 and TRBJ1-2, with D unresolved. Germline CDR1 is LGHNA and CDR2 is YNFKEQ. This CDR3 contains 16 residues. V lost 2 bases and J lost 0, with 13 bases in between. In DNA form, the CDR3 reads TGTGCCAGCAGCCAAAGTAGCCCGTTAGCTAACTATGGCTACACCTTC. Protein product: CASSQSSPLANYGYTF.

The gene calls are TRBV14 and TRBJ2-5; 10 bases fit TRBD2. The junction had 10 bases not matched to a gene; V was cut back by 1 base and J by 2 bases. This CDR3 has 18 amino acids. Germline V gene lookup returns CDR1 SGHDN and CDR2 FVKESK. DNA for the CDR3: TGTGCCAGCAGCCAAGGTCTGGTAGCGGGAGGTCGGCAAGAGACCCAGTACTTC. Amino acid sequence: CASSQGLVAGGRQETQYF.

The chain links TRBV27 to TRBJ2-3; 9 bases are shared with TRBD2. Germline V gene data show CDR1 as MNHEY and CDR2 as SMNVEV (reference sequence). The junction had 11 bases not matched to a gene; V was cut back by 2 bases and J by 2 bases. The CDR3 sequence is 18 residues long. This chain's CDR3 is CASSLERGSGGFTDTQYF. The DNA for the CDR3 is TGTGCCAGCAGTTTAGAACGGGGTAGCGGGGGCTTCACAGATACGCAGTATTTT.

This clonotype was counted ten times or more. The chain joins TRBV5-1 to TRBJ2-1; a weak D match, TRBD1 (6 bases). Germline V lookup: CDR1 SGHRS, CDR2 YFSETQ. V shed 0 bases and J shed 7 bases, with 14 bases lying between them. The CDR3 sequence is 15 residues long. The CDR3 loop reads CASSLGQGRGNEQFF. CDR3 coding DNA: TGCGCCAGCAGCTTGGGCCAGGGAAGGGGGAATGAGCAGTTCTTC.

This clonotype showed up many times. The chain links TRBV12-3 or TRBV12-4 to TRBJ1-1; TRBD1 matches 9 bases. The CDR3 covers 14 residues. The V gene end was trimmed by 4 bases and the J gene end by 2 bases; junction bases not matched to a gene: 2. CDR3 loop: CASSWDRDNTEAFF. Here the CDR3 DNA reads TGTGCCAGCAGTTGGGACAGGGATAACACTGAAGCTTTCTTT.

V usage is TRBV3-1 and J usage is TRBJ2-7; D may correspond to TRBD1 or TRBD2 (5 bases each). The CDR3 is 16 amino acids. Germline-derived CDR1 and CDR2 are LGHDT and YNNKEL (reference sequence). V was trimmed by 2 bases and J by 4 bases, leaving 18 bases between them. The CDR3 protein is CASSQTETASGYEQYF. CDR3 sequence (DNA): TGTGCCAGCAGCCAAACAGAGACAGCTTCGGGGTACGAGCAGTACTTC.

In this sample, this clonotype turned up many times. The CDR3 region is CAISDLEQPYGYTF. The CDR3 DNA sequence: TGTGCCATCAGTGATTTGGAACAGCCCTATGGCTACACCTTC. The chain couples TRBV10-3 to TRBJ1-2, with D unclear. V gave up 3 bases and J gave up 4 bases, with 12 bases separating them. Germline V gene sequence: CDR1 ENHRY, CDR2 SYGVKD. The CDR3 is made up of 14 amino acids.

There are many counts of this clonotype. The J gene is TRBJ2-1, the V gene TRBV7-2; 9 bases are a match to TRBD2. The CDR3 consists of 16 residues. J was trimmed by 8 bases and V by 0 bases; bases with no gene match: 8. From germline, CDR1 is SGHTA and CDR2 FQGNSA. This CDR3 is CASSLAAWTSEDEQFF. CDR3 in DNA: TGTGCCAGCAGCTTAGCGGCGTGGACTAGCGAGGATGAGCAGTTCTTC.

The chain employs TRBV3-1 and TRBJ2-3; D unresolved. Trimming left V 0 bases short and J 4 bases short, with 14 bases between. Germline CDR1 and CDR2: LGHDT and YNNKEL (reference sequence). This CDR3 spans 16 amino acids. This chain's CDR3 is CASSQERLGFPDTQYF. The CDR3 coding sequence is TGTGCCAGCAGCCAAGAACGGCTTGGCTTCCCAGATACGCAGTATTTT.

This clonotype was detected a few times. The chain uses TRBV18 and TRBJ2-1; the D gene is possibly TRBD1 (6 bases). The CDR3 extends over 15 amino acids. Trimming pared 4 bases from V and 8 bases from J, leaving 18 bases between. Germline CDR1 is KGHSH and CDR2 is LQKENI. The CDR3 here is CASSRSDSRTDEQFF. In DNA form, the CDR3 reads TGTGCCAGCTCACGATCGGACAGCCGAACGGATGAGCAGTTCTTC.

This clonotype was seen at least ten times. The chain couples TRBV9 to TRBJ2-3, with D maybe TRBD1 (5 bases). The CDR3 is 14 amino acids. Between the trimmed V and J ends, which lost 5 bases and 4 bases, there was a span of 14 bases. Germline CDR1 SGDLS, CDR2 YYNGEE. CDR3 sequence reads: CASRLRRVPDTQYF. The CDR3 DNA is TGTGCCAGCAGGCTACGCAGGGTCCCAGATACGCAGTATTTT. Together with reference TRBV9 and TRBJ2-3, the CDR3 gives the full variable domain: DSGVTQTPKHLITATGQRVTLRCSPRSGDLSVYWYQQSLDQGLQFLIQYYNGEERAKGNILERFSAQQFPDLHSELNLSSLELGDSALYFCASRLRRVPDTQYFGPGTRLTVL.

This chain connects TRBV20-1 to TRBJ2-7, with D perhaps assigned TRBD1 or TRBD2 (5 bases each). CDR3 length equals 15 residues. V lost 0 bases, J lost 3 bases, and 15 bases lay in between. CDR1 and CDR2 from the germline V gene are DFQATT and SNEGSKA (reference sequence). CDR3 sequence: CSARDALGRSYEQYF. The CDR3 DNA reads TGCAGTGCTAGAGATGCCCTGGGACGGAGCTACGAGCAGTACTTC.

V is TRBV13 and J is TRBJ2-3, with 8 bases lining up with TRBD2. Germline V gives CDR1 PRHDT, CDR2 FYEKMQ (reference sequence). The length of the CDR3 is 16 residues. Unmatched junction bases numbered 5, after V lost 1 base and J lost 2 bases. CDR3 sequence: CASSLASGGYTDTQYF. CDR3 in DNA: TGTGCCAGCAGCTTAGCCAGCGGGGGTTACACAGATACGCAGTATTTT.

The table lists this clonotype with a few counts. This chain links TRBV5-8 with TRBJ1-4; TRBD1 is a possible D gene (5 bases). CDR1 is SGHTS and CDR2 is YDEGEE in the germline V gene. With 2 bases removed from V and 5 bases from J, the gap between germline ends came to 13 bases. The CDR3 spans 15 residues. The DNA for the CDR3 is TGTGCCAGCAGCTTATCTTTGTGGGGCAATGAAAAACTGTTTTTT. This translates into CASSLSLWGNEKLFF.

The table lists this clonotype with many counts. The V gene is TRBV5-1, the J gene TRBJ2-1; D may correspond to TRBD1 or TRBD2 (5 bases each). CDR3 length equals 14 residues. V shed 4 bases and J shed 6 bases, with 14 bases lying between them. Germline V gives CDR1 SGHRS, CDR2 YFSETQ. The CDR3 DNA sequence: TGCGCCAGCAGCCTGGGACCATTCCTCAATGAGCAGTTCTTC. Translated, it gives CASSLGPFLNEQFF.

This clonotype was detected many times. The gene calls are TRBV7-8 and TRBJ1-1; D unclear. From germline, CDR1 is SGHVS and CDR2 FQNEAQ. V lost 7 bases to trimming and J lost 3 bases, with 21 bases between them. This CDR3 is built from 16 residues. The CDR3 loop is CASTRTVGFWDTEAFF. In nucleotides, the CDR3 is TGTGCCAGCACCAGAACAGTGGGGTTTTGGGACACTGAAGCTTTCTTT.

This clonotype was seen repeatedly, ten times or more. The chain carries TRBV12-3 or TRBV12-4 and TRBJ2-2; D ambiguous. Trimming stripped 3 bases from V and 0 bases from J, with 20 bases between. The CDR3 is 19 amino acids. The DNA of the CDR3 is TGTGCCAGCAGTTTCAGGTTGGCATACTCCAGCGCGAACACCGGGGAGCTGTTTTTT. It encodes CASSFRLAYSSANTGELFF.

This clonotype appeared a few times. V and J are TRBV12-3 or TRBV12-4 and TRBJ2-1; D is uncertain. This CDR3 region has 15 residues. Trimming took off 6 bases at V and 5 bases at J, with 17 bases between the two ends. The CDR3 here is CASSISVRDDNEQFF. CDR3 coding DNA: TGTGCCAGCAGCATATCGGTAAGGGATGACAATGAGCAGTTCTTC.

This CDR3 reads CASSQFFTDTQYF. DNA of the CDR3: TGCGCCAGCAGCCAATTCTTCACAGATACGCAGTATTTT. J is TRBJ2-3 and V is TRBV4-1, with no clear D. Germline V gives CDR1 MGHRA, CDR2 YSYEKL. CDR3 size: 13 residues. The germline V and J ends were trimmed by 2 bases and 2 bases, with 5 bases remaining between them.

There are a few counts of this clonotype. V and J are TRBV7-2 and TRBJ2-1; no clear D. The CDR3 has 14 amino acids. Germline CDR1 is SGHTA and CDR2 is FQGNSA. The ends were cut back, 0 bases at V and 7 bases at J, with 10 bases in the middle. CDR3 in DNA: TGTGCCAGCAGCTTAGCGCTTGGTTATAATGAGCAGTTCTTC. Amino acid sequence: CASSLALGYNEQFF.

This clonotype has more than one count but fewer than ten. V and J are TRBV3-1 and TRBJ2-1; 9 bases align to TRBD1. The CDR3 totals 15 residues. V lost 6 bases, J lost 7 bases, and 10 bases stayed unmatched. Germline V gives CDR1 LGHDT, CDR2 YNNKEL (reference sequence). The CDR3 sequence: CASRGDRVLDNEQFF. The CDR3 nucleotides read TGTGCCAGCAGGGGGGACAGGGTCTTGGATAATGAGCAGTTCTTC.

V and J are TRBV5-5 and TRBJ1-1, with D possibly being TRBD1 (5 bases). The CDR3 contains 17 residues. Trimming cost V 0 bases and J 3 bases, with 18 bases left between them. CDR1 is SGHKS and CDR2 is YYEKEE in the germline V gene (reference sequence). In DNA form, the CDR3 reads TGTGCCAGCAGCTTGGGTCGACAGACAGTAGACTACACTGAAGCTTTCTTT. The encoded protein is CASSLGRQTVDYTEAFF. Supplemented by reference TRBV5-5 and TRBJ1-1, the full variable domain reads DAGVTQSPTHLIKTRGQQVTLRCSPISGHKSVSWYQQVLGQGPQFIFQYYEKEERGRGNFPDRFSARQFPNYSSELNVNALLLGDSALYLCASSLGRQTVDYTEAFFGQGTRLTVV.

This clonotype showed up many times. The V gene is TRBV18, the J gene TRBJ2-3, with TRBD1 matching over 9 bases. Per germline, CDR1 KGHSH and CDR2 LQKENI. V was pared by 6 bases and J by 3 bases, with 4 bases of the junction left unmatched. The CDR3 contains 14 residues. The CDR3 protein is CASSRDRETDTQYF. CDR3 in DNA: TGTGCCAGCTCGCGGGACAGGGAAACAGATACGCAGTATTTT.

This clonotype was observed many times. This sequence joins TRBV15 and TRBJ2-7, with D uncertain. Trimming pared 1 base from V and 3 bases from J, leaving 4 bases between. From germline, CDR1 is LNHNV and CDR2 YYDKDF (reference sequence). The CDR3 consists of 12 residues. This CDR3 reads CATSRVNYEQYV. The CDR3 bases are TGTGCCACCAGCAGAGTTAACTACGAGCAGTACGTC.

This clonotype was recorded at least ten times. This chain connects TRBV10-3 to TRBJ1-2; no clear D. This CDR3 comprises 14 residues. Germline V gene sequence: CDR1 ENHRY, CDR2 SYGVKD. V gave up 0 bases and J gave up 8 bases, with 13 bases separating them. Here the CDR3 DNA reads TGTGCCATCAGTGAGTCGGCGCCGGGCGGCGGCTACACCTTC. This gives the protein CAISESAPGGGYTF.